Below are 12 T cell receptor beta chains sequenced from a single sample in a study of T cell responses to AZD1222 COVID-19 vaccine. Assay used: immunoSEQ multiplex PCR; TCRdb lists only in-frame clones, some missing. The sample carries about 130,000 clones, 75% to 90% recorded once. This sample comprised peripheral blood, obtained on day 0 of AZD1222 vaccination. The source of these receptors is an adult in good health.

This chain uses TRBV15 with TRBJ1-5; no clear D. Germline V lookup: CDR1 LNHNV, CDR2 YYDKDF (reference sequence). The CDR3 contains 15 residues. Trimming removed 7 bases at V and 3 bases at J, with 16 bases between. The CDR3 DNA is TGTGCCACCACCAAAGGTCGGGGTTACAATCAGCCCCAGCATTTT. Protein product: CATTKGRGYNQPQHF.

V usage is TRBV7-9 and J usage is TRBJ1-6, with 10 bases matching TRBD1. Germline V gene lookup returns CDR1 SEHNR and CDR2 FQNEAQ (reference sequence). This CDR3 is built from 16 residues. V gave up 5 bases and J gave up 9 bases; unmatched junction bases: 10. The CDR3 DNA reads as TGTGCCAGCAGCGCAGAGGGACAGGGGCGTCTTTCACCCCTCCACTTT. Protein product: CASSAEGQGRLSPLHF.

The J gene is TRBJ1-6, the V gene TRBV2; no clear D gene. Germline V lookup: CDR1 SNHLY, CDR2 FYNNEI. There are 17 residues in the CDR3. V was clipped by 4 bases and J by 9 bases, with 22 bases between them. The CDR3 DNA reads TGTGCCAGCAGTGCCCTGAGATTATCTGGGAGTGGTTCACCCCTCCACTTT. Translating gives CASSALRLSGSGSPLHF. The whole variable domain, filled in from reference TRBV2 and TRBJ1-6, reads EPEVTQTPSHQVTQMGQEVILRCVPISNHLYFYWYRQILGQKVEFLVSFYNNEISEKSEIFDDQFSVERPDGSNFTLKIRSTKLEDSAMYFCASSALRLSGSGSPLHFGNGTRLTVT.

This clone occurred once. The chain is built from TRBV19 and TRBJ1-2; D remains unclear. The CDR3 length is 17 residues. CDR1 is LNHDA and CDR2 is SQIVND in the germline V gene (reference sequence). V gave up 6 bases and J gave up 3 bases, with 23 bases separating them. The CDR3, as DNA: TGTGCCAGTAGCGTCCCAGACACGGACGTATTCTACTATGGCTACACCTTC. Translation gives CASSVPDTDVFYYGYTF.

The CDR3 DNA reads TGTGCCAGTAGCCCGAGTCGGAGCGGGGGTAATGAGCAGTTCTTC. Its protein product is CASSPSRSGGNEQFF. The chain couples TRBV19 to TRBJ2-1, with TRBD2 identical over 8 bases. The length of the CDR3 is 15 residues. Germline CDR1 and CDR2: LNHDA and SQIVND (reference sequence). V dropped 6 bases and J dropped 7; count of bases not matched to a gene: 11.

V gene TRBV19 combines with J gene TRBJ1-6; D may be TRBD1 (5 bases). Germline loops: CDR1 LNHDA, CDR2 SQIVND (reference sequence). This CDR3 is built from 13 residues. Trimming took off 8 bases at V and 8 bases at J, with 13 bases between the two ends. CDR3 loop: CASRTGQDSPLHF. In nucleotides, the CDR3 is TGTGCCAGTCGAACAGGTCAGGATTCACCCCTCCACTTT.

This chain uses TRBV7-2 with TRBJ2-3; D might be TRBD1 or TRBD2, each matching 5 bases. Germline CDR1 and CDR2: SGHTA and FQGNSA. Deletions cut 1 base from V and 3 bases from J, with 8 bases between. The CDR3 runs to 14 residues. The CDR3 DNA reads TGTGCCAGCAGCTTAGATGGGGGAACAGATACGCAGTATTTT. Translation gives CASSLDGGTDTQYF.

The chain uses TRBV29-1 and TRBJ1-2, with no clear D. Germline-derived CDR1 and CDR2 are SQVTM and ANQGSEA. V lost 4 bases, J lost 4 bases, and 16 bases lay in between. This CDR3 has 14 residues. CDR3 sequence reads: CSVVTSHPVYGYTF. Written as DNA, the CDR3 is TGCAGCGTTGTAACCAGCCACCCTGTCTATGGCTACACCTTC.

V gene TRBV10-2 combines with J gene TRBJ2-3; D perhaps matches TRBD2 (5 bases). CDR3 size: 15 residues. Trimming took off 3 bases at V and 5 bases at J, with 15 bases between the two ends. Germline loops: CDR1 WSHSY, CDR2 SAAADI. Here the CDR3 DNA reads TGCGCCAGCAGTGACCCGGGAATTCGAGTAGATACGCAGTATTTT. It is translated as CASSDPGIRVDTQYF.

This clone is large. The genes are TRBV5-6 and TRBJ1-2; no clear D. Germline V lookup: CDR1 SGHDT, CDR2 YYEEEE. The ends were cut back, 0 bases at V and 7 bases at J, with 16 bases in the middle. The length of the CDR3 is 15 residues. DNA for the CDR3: TGTGCCAGCAGCTTGGGTTCTTTTGGCGGATCTGGCTACACCTTC. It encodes CASSLGSFGGSGYTF.

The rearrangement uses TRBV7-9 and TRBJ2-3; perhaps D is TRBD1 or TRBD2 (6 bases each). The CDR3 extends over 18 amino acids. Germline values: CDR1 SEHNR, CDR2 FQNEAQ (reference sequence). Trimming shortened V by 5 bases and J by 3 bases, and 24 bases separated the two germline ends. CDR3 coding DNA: TGTGCCAGCAGCCCTTCGAGGGGGGCCACGTTCCGGACAGATACGCAGTATTTT. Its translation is CASSPSRGATFRTDTQYF. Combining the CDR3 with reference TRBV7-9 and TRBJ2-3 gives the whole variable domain DTGVSQNPRHKITKRGQNVTFRCDPISEHNRLYWYRQTLGQGPEFLTYFQNEAQLEKSRLLSDRFSAERPKGSFSTLEIQRTEQGDSAMYLCASSPSRGATFRTDTQYFGPGTRLTVL.

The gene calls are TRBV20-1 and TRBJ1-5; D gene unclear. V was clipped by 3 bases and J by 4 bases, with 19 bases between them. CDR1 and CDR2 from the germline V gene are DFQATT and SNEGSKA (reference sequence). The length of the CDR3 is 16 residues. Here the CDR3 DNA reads TGCAGTGCTAGTAGGGCCCATGACCCGCCAAATCAGCCCCAGCATTTT. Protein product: CSASRAHDPPNQPQHF.